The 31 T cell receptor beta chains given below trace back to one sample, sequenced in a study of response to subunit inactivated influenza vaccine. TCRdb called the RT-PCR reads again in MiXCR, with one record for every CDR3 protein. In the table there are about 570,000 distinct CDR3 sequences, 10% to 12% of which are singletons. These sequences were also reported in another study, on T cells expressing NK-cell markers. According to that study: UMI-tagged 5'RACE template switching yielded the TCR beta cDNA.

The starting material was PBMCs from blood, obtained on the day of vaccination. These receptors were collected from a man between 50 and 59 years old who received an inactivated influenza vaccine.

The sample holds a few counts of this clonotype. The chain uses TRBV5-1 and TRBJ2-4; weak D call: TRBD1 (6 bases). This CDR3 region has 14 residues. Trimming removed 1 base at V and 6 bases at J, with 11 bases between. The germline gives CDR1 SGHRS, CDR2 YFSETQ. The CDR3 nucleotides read TGCGCCAGCAGCTTGAACAGGGAGATAAACATTCAGTACTTC. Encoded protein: CASSLNREINIQYF. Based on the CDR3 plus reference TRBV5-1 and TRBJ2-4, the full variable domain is KAGVTQTPRYLIKTRGQQVTLSCSPISGHRSVSWYQQTPGQGLQFLFEYFSETQRNKGNFPGRFSGRQFSNSRSEMNVSTLELGDSALYLCASSLNREINIQYFGAGTRLSVL.

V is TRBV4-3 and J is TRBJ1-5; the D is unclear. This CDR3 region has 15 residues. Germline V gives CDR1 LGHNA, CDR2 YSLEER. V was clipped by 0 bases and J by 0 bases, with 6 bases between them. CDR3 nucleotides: TGCGCCAGCAGCCAAGACCGGGGTAGCAATCAGCCCCAGCATTTT. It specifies CASSQDRGSNQPQHF.

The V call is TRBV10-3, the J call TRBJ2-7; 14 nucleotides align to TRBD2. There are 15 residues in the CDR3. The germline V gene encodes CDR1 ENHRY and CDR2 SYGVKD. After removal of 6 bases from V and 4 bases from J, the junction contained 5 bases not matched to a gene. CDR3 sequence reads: CAISEGLAGAYEQYF. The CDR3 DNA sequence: TGTGCCATCAGCGAGGGACTAGCGGGAGCGTACGAGCAGTACTTC.

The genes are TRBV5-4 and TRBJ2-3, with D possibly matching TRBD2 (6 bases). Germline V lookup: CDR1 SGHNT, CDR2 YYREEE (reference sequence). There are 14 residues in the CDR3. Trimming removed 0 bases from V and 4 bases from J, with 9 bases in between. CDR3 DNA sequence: TGTGCCAGCAGCTTGGAATCTAGCGCAGATACGCAGTATTTT. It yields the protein CASSLESSADTQYF.

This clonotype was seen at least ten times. The CDR3 spells CSVATQAGATDTQYF. The CDR3 bases are TGCAGCGTTGCGACTCAAGCGGGGGCCACAGATACGCAGTATTTT. The chain recombines TRBV29-1 with TRBJ2-3; 8 bases agree with TRBD2. Germline values: CDR1 SQVTM, CDR2 ANQGSEA. Trimming took 4 bases from V and 2 from J; bases not matched to a gene: 8. This CDR3 contains 15 residues.

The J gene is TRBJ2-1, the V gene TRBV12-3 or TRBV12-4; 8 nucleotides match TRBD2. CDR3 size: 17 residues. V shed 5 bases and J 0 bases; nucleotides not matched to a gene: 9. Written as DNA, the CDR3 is TGTGCCAGCAGTCTATCTAGACTAGCGTTCTCCTACAATGAGCAGTTCTTC. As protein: CASSLSRLAFSYNEQFF.

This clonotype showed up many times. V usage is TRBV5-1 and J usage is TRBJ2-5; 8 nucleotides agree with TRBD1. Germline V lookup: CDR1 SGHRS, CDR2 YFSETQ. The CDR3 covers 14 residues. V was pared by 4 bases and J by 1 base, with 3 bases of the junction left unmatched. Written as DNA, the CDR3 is TGCGCCAGCAGCCCCGGACAGGGCCAAGAGACCCAGTACTTC. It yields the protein CASSPGQGQETQYF.

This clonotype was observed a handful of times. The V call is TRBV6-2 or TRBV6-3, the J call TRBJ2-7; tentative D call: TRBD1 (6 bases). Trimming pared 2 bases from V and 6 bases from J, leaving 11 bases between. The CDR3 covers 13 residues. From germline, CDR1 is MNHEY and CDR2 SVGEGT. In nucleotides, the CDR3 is TGTGCCAGCAGTTACCACGACAGGAGCGAGCAGTACTTC. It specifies CASSYHDRSEQYF.

CDR3: CASSTGQFSYEQYF. Here the CDR3 DNA reads TGTGCCAGCAGTACCGGACAGTTTTCCTACGAGCAGTACTTC. The rearrangement joins TRBV5-5 to TRBJ2-7; maybe TRBD1 (6 bases). The CDR3 spans 14 residues. Trimming took off 5 bases at V and 1 base at J, with 13 bases between the two ends. The germline CDR1 and CDR2 sequences are SGHKS and YYEKEE (reference sequence). Supplemented by reference TRBV5-5 and TRBJ2-7, the full variable domain reads DAGVTQSPTHLIKTRGQQVTLRCSPISGHKSVSWYQQVLGQGPQFIFQYYEKEERGRGNFPDRFSARQFPNYSSELNVNALLLGDSALYLCASSTGQFSYEQYFGPGTRLTVT.

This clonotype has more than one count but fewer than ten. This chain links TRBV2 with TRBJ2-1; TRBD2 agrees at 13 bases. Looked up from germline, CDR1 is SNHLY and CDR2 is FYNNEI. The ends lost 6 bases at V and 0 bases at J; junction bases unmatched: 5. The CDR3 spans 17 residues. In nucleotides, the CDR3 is TGTGCCAGCAGCGATTGGACTAGCGGGAGCTCCTACAATGAGCAGTTCTTC. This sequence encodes CASSDWTSGSSYNEQFF.

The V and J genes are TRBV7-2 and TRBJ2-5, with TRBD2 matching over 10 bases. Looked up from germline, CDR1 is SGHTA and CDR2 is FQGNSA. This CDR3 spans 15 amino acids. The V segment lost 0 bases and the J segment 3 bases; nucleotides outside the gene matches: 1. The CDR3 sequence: CASSLAAGGKETQYF. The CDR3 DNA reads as TGTGCCAGCAGCTTAGCAGCGGGGGGGAAAGAGACCCAGTACTTC.

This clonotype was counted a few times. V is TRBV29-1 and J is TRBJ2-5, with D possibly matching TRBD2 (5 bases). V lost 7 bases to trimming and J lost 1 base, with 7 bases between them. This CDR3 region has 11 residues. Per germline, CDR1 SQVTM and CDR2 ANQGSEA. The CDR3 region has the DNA TGCAGCGGCGGACTCCAAGAGACCCAGTACTTC. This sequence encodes CSGGLQETQYF.

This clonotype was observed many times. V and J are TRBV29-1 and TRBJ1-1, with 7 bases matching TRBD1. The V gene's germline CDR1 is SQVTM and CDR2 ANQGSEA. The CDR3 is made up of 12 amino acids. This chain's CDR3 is CIGRGRDTEAFF. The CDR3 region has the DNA TGCATCGGGAGGGGGCGCGACACTGAAGCTTTCTTT.

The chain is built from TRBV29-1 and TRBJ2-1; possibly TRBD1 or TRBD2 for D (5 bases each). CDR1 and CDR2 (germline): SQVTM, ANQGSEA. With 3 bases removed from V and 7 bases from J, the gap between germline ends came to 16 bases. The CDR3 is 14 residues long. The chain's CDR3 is CSVEDQGRLNEQFF. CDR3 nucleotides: TGCAGCGTTGAGGACCAGGGACGCTTAAATGAGCAGTTCTTC.

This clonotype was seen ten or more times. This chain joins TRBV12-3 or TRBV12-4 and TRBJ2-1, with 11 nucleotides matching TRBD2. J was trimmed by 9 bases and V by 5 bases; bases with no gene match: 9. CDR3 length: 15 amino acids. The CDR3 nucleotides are TGTGCCAGCAGTCCTACTAGCGGGAGTTTCGGTGAGCAGTTCTTC. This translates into CASSPTSGSFGEQFF.

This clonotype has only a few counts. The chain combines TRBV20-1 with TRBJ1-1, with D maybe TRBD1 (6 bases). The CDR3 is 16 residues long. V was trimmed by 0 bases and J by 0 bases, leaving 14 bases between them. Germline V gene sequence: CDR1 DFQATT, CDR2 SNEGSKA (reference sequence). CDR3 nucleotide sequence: TGCAGTGCTAGAGATCTTTATGGGACATTGAACACTGAAGCTTTCTTT. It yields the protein CSARDLYGTLNTEAFF.

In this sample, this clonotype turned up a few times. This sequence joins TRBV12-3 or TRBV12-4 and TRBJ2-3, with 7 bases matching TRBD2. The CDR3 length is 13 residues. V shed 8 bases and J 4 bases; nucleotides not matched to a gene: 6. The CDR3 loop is CASLADIADTQYF. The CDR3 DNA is TGTGCCAGCCTAGCGGATATAGCAGATACGCAGTATTTT.

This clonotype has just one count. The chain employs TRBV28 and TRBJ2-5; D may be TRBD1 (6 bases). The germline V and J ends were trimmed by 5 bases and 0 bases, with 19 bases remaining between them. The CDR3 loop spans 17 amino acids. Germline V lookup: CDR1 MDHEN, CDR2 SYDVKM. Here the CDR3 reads CASSPRPDSYYQETQYF. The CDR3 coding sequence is TGTGCCAGCAGTCCCCGGCCGGACAGCTATTACCAAGAGACCCAGTACTTC.

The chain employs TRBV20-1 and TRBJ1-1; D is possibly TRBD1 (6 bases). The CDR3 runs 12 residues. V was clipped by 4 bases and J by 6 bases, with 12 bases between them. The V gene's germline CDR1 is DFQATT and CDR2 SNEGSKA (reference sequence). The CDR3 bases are TGCAGTGCTATGCAGGGGCGGGCTGAAGCTTTCTTT. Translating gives CSAMQGRAEAFF.

The CDR3 region has the DNA TGTGCCAGCAGCTTACTAAGAGGGGCTAGCACAGATACGCAGTATTTT. Its protein is CASSLLRGASTDTQYF. The chain is built from TRBV7-2 and TRBJ2-3; D may match TRBD1 or TRBD2 (5 bases each). The CDR3 contains 16 residues. Trimming left V 2 bases short and J 0 bases short, with 12 bases between. The germline V gene encodes CDR1 SGHTA and CDR2 FQGNSA.

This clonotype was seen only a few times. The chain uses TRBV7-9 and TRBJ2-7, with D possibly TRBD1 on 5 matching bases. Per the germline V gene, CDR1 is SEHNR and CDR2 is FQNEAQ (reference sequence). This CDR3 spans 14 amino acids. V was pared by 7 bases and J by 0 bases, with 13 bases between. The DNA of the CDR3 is TGTGCCAGCACCAGGGCATTCGGCTCCTACGAGCAGTACTTC. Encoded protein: CASTRAFGSYEQYF.

The CDR3 coding sequence is TGCAGTGCATCCAGGGGACAGCGCTACAATGAGCAGTTCTTC. Translating it yields CSASRGQRYNEQFF. The V call is TRBV20-1, the J call TRBJ2-1; TRBD1 matches 7 bases. The length of the CDR3 is 14 residues. Trimming removed 6 bases from V and 3 bases from J; junction bases left unmatched: 8. Germline V gene sequence: CDR1 DFQATT, CDR2 SNEGSKA (reference sequence).

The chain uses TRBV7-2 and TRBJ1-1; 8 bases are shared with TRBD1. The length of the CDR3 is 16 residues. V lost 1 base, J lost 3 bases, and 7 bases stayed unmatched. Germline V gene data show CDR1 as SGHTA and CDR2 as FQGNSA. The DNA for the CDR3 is TGTGCCAGCAGCTTAGTGGACAGGGCCGAAGACACTGAAGCTTTCTTT. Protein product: CASSLVDRAEDTEAFF.

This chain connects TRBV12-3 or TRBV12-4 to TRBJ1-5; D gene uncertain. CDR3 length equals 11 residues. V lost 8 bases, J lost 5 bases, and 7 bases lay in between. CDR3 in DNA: TGTGCCAGCGGAAACTATCAGCCCCAGCATTTT. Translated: CASGNYQPQHF.

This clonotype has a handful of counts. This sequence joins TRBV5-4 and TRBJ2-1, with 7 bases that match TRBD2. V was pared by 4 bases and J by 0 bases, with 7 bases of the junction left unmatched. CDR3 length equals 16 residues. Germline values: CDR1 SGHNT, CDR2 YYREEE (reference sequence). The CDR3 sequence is CASSLVAGYSYNEQFF. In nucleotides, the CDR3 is TGTGCCAGCAGCCTGGTAGCGGGTTACTCCTACAATGAGCAGTTCTTC. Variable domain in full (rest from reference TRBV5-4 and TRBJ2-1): ETGVTQSPTHLIKTRGQQVTLRCSSQSGHNTVSWYQQALGQGPQFIFQYYREEENGRGNFPPRFSGLQFPNYSSELNVNALELDDSALYLCASSLVAGYSYNEQFFGPGTRLTVL.

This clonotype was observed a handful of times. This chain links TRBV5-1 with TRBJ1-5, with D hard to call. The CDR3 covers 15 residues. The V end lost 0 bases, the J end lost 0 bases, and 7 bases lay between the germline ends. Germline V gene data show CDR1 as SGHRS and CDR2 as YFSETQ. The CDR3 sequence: CASSLGSSSNQPQHF. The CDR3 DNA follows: TGCGCCAGCAGCTTGGGGTCGAGTAGCAATCAGCCCCAGCATTTT.

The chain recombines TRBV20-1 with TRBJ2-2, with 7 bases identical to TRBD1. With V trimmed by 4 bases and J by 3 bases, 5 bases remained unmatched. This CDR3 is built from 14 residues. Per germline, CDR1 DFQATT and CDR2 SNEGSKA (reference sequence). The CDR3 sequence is CSATGTDYTGELFF. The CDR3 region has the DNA TGCAGTGCTACCGGGACAGATTACACCGGGGAGCTGTTTTTT.

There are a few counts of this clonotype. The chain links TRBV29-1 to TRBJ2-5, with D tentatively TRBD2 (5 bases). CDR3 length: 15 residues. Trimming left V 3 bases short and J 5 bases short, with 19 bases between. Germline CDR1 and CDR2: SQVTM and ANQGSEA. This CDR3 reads CSVDGVGEFGETQYF. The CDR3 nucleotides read TGCAGCGTTGATGGGGTTGGGGAGTTTGGCGAGACCCAGTACTTC.

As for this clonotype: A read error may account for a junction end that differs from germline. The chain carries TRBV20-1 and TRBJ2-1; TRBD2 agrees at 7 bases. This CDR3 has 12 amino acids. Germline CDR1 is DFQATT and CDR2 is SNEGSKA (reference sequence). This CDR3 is CSAGRDYYEQFF. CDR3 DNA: TGCAGTGCTGGCCGGGACTACTATGAGCAGTTCTTC.

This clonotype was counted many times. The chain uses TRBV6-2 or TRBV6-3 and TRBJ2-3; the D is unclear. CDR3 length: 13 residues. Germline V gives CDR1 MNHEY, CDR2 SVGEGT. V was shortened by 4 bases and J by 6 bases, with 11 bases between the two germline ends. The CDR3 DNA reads TGTGCCAGCAGTTTTTCTTCCCGCGATACGCAGTATTTT. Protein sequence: CASSFSSRDTQYF.

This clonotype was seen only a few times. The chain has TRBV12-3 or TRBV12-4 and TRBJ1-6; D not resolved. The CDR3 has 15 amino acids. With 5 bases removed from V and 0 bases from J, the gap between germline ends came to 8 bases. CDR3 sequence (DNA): TGTGCCAGCAGTGAGCTCAGCTCCTATAATTCACCCCTCCACTTT. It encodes CASSELSSYNSPLHF.